These 3 T cell receptor beta chains were sequenced from one sample in a study of CD8+ T cells in alopecia areata. Extracted from the samples, RNA was reverse transcribed into cDNA to serve as the sequencing template. Some clones are missing from TCRdb's copy, which holds only in-frame ones; the method was immunoSEQ multiplex PCR. The sample holds 150,000 to 200,000 clones, about 60% seen once. The sequenced sample consisted of CD4+ T cells sorted from blood. These receptors all stem from a human donor in good health.

V usage is TRBV2 and J usage is TRBJ1-1, with D possibly being TRBD1 (5 bases). CDR3 size: 12 residues. Germline loops: CDR1 SNHLY, CDR2 FYNNEI. V lost 5 bases to trimming and J lost 11 bases, with 15 bases between them. The CDR3 loop reads CASSKLGGRAFF. CDR3 sequence (DNA): TGTGCCAGCAGTAAACTCGGGGGACGGGCTTTCTTT.

This chain links TRBV9 with TRBJ2-3, with 7 bases fitting TRBD2. The V segment lost 0 bases and the J segment 0 bases; nucleotides outside the gene matches: 4. Germline V CDR1 and CDR2: SGDLS, YYNGEE. The CDR3 covers 16 residues. CDR3: CASSVGAGASTDTQYF. CDR3 sequence (DNA): TGTGCCAGCAGCGTAGGGGCGGGAGCGAGCACAGATACGCAGTATTTT.

This clone was observed a single time. The chain carries TRBV27 and TRBJ1-2, with TRBD1 identical over 7 bases. V shed 5 bases, J shed 5 bases, and the junction held 2 bases outside the gene matches. The CDR3 length is 12 residues. Germline V gene data show CDR1 as MNHEY and CDR2 as SMNVEV (reference sequence). The CDR3 DNA sequence: TGTGCCAGCAGTCTACAGGGGTATGGCTACACCTTC. As protein: CASSLQGYGYTF.